The 17 T cell receptor beta chains reported below all come from one sample, sequenced in a study of blood T cell repertoires in COVID-19. Sequencing was performed with immunoSEQ multiplex PCR; in TCRdb, only in-frame clones are kept and a portion is missing. The sample has roughly 670,000 clones, over 80% seen once. The sample consisted of peripheral blood. These receptors originate from a woman aged 18-29 years with acute or convalescent COVID-19.

This clone was seen only a few times. The chain has TRBV5-1 and TRBJ1-6; 7 nucleotides agree with TRBD1. The V segment lost 3 bases and the J segment 0 bases; nucleotides outside the gene matches: 9. CDR1 and CDR2 from the germline V gene are SGHRS and YFSETQ. The length of the CDR3 is 18 residues. Here the CDR3 DNA reads TGCGCCAGCAGCTCCGGGGCAGGGGGTGGCTCCTATAATTCACCCCTCCACTTT. Protein: CASSSGAGGGSYNSPLHF.

The gene calls are TRBV12-3 or TRBV12-4 and TRBJ1-5; TRBD1 matches at 7 bases. Trimming took 4 bases from V and 8 from J; bases not matched to a gene: 5. The CDR3 has 13 residues. CDR3 nucleotides: TGTGCCAGCAGTTGGGACAGAGGGGAGCCCCAGCATTTT. Its protein is CASSWDRGEPQHF.

The gene calls are TRBV6-5 and TRBJ2-6; no firm D call. Germline V CDR1 and CDR2: MNHEY, SVGAGI. With 6 bases removed from V and 2 bases from J, the gap between germline ends came to 11 bases. CDR3 length equals 15 residues. The DNA for the CDR3 is TGTGCCAGCAGGCCTACCGCGGCTGGGGCCAACGTCCTGACTTTC. This translates into CASRPTAAGANVLTF.

This chain links TRBV12-3 or TRBV12-4 with TRBJ2-5, with a weak D call TRBD1 (5 bases). The CDR3 is 11 amino acids. The V end was cut by 6 bases, the J end by 6 bases, with 8 bases between. The CDR3 bases are TGTGCCAGCAGCAAGGGGAAGACCCAGTACTTC. Encoded protein: CASSKGKTQYF.

This chain joins TRBV18 and TRBJ2-7; D not certain. V lost 6 bases and J 0 bases, leaving 9 bases between the germline ends. The CDR3 is 13 amino acids. Germline V gene data show CDR1 as KGHSH and CDR2 as LQKENI. The CDR3 loop reads CASSVSSSYEQYF. CDR3 nucleotides: TGTGCCAGCTCCGTTTCTAGCTCCTACGAGCAGTACTTC.

This chain connects TRBV3-1 (or the pseudogene TRBV3-2) to TRBJ1-2; a weak D match, TRBD1 (6 bases). This CDR3 has 17 amino acids. From germline, CDR1 is LGHDT and CDR2 YNNKEL (reference sequence). The V end was cut by 4 bases, the J end by 1 base, with 19 bases between. The CDR3 DNA reads TGTGCCAGCAGCCCCTCACGGACAGTGAATAATAACTATGGCTACACCTTC. Amino acid sequence: CASSPSRTVNNNYGYTF.

The chain has TRBV4-2 and TRBJ2-3; D unresolved. V dropped 0 bases and J dropped 7 bases, with 8 bases sitting between them. The CDR3 runs to 13 residues. CDR1 and CDR2 (germline): LGHNA, YNFKEQ. The DNA for the CDR3 is TGTGCCAGCAGCCAAGAAGTTCAGAATACGCAGTATTTT. Translating gives CASSQEVQNTQYF.

The V and J genes are TRBV19 and TRBJ1-1; unclear D gene. V was pared by 4 bases and J by 0 bases, with 12 bases between. This CDR3 is built from 15 residues. Germline V gene sequence: CDR1 LNHDA, CDR2 SQIVND (reference sequence). For the CDR3, the DNA is TGTGCCAGTAGTACAAAAGCGGGGTTGAACACTGAAGCTTTCTTT. Amino acids: CASSTKAGLNTEAFF.

This chain joins TRBV19 and TRBJ1-2; D is perhaps TRBD1 (6 bases). Trimming removed 6 bases from V and 8 bases from J, with 10 bases in between. In germline, CDR1 is LNHDA, CDR2 SQIVND (reference sequence). The CDR3 runs to 11 residues. The CDR3, as DNA: TGTGCCAGTAGCACAGGGTCCGGCTACACCTTC. This gives the protein CASSTGSGYTF.

As DNA, the CDR3 is TGTGCCAGCATCCCGACTAGCTGGGATGAGCAGTTCTTC. Protein product: CASIPTSWDEQFF. The chain employs TRBV7-9 and TRBJ2-1; 7 bases match TRBD2. This CDR3 is 13 amino acids long. Germline values: CDR1 SEHNR, CDR2 FQNEAQ (reference sequence). Germline trimming cut 7 bases from V and 8 bases from J; bases unmatched to any gene: 8.

The chain uses TRBV19 and TRBJ1-6, with 8 bases aligning to TRBD1. J was trimmed by 10 bases and V by 6 bases; bases with no gene match: 8. Germline V gene data show CDR1 as LNHDA and CDR2 as SQIVND (reference sequence). The CDR3 has 14 residues. The CDR3 DNA follows: TGTGCCAGTAGAGGAGGTGGACAGGGATCACCCCTCCACTTT. Amino acids: CASRGGGQGSPLHF.

V is TRBV11-2 and J is TRBJ2-3; possible D gene TRBD2, 5 bases. The CDR3 is 17 amino acids. The V gene's germline CDR1 is SGHAT and CDR2 FQNNGV. The V end lost 0 bases, the J end lost 3 bases, and 16 bases lay between the germline ends. CDR3 nucleotide sequence: TGTGCCAGCAGCTTAGATCCGGTGACTACCGATACAGATACGCAGTATTTT. This codes for CASSLDPVTTDTDTQYF.

The chain has TRBV7-2 and TRBJ1-4, with 9 bases matching TRBD1. After removal of 1 base from V and 8 bases from J, the junction contained 8 bases not matched to a gene. CDR1 is SGHTA, CDR2 FQGNSA, per germline. This CDR3 is built from 16 residues. The CDR3 sequence is CASSLGPGQGEEKLFF. CDR3 bases: TGTGCCAGCAGCTTAGGCCCGGGACAGGGAGAAGAAAAACTGTTTTTT.

In this sample, this clone turned up once. The chain is built from TRBV3-1 (or the pseudogene TRBV3-2) and TRBJ2-3; tentatively, D is TRBD2 (6 bases). The CDR3 consists of 14 residues. V lost 5 bases and J 6 bases, leaving 15 bases between the germline ends. Germline V CDR1 and CDR2: LGHDT, YNNKEL (reference sequence). The CDR3 DNA is TGTGCCAGCAGCTGGGGCCTGGAGGGGGATACGCAGTATTTT. This codes for CASSWGLEGDTQYF.

V gene TRBV19 combines with J gene TRBJ2-1; 10 nucleotides align to TRBD2. Trimming removed 5 bases from V and 3 bases from J; junction bases left unmatched: 1. CDR3 size: 14 residues. CDR1 is LNHDA and CDR2 is SQIVND in the germline V gene (reference sequence). The CDR3 protein is CASSSSGGYNEQFF. The CDR3 bases are TGTGCCAGTAGTTCTAGCGGGGGCTACAATGAGCAGTTCTTC. The full variable domain, its missing parts supplied by reference TRBV19 and TRBJ2-1, is DGGITQSPKYLFRKEGQNVTLSCEQNLNHDAMYWYRQDPGQGLRLIYYSQIVNDFQKGDIAEGYSVSREKKESFPLTVTSAQKNPTAFYLCASSSSGGYNEQFFGPGTRLTVL.

The chain has TRBV12-3 or TRBV12-4 and TRBJ1-5; D remains ambiguous. Trimming left V 3 bases short and J 9 bases short, with 9 bases between. The CDR3 is 12 residues long. CDR3 DNA: TGTGCCAGCAGTTTGTATCTTTCGCCCCAGCATTTT. This translates into CASSLYLSPQHF.

The genes are TRBV5-5 and TRBJ2-5; 9 bases agree with TRBD1. The CDR3 has 12 residues. The germline gives CDR1 SGHKS, CDR2 YYEKEE (reference sequence). The ends lost 6 bases at V and 8 bases at J; junction bases unmatched: 5. The CDR3 bases are TGTGCCAGCACCTGGGACAGGGCTACCCAGTACTTC. This sequence encodes CASTWDRATQYF.